These 21 T cell receptor beta chains were all obtained from the same sample, sequenced in a study of blood T cell repertoires in COVID-19. Assay: immunoSEQ multiplex PCR; the TCRdb copy retains only in-frame clones and omits some. The table has roughly 38,000 clones, roughly 80% seen once; the top ten hold approximately 1.7%. The sample was peripheral blood. The receptors shown here come from a man between 60 and 70 years old with COVID-19, enrolled during active disease.

This clone is a singleton in its sample. J is TRBJ2-5 and V is TRBV5-4; 7 bases map to TRBD1. The junction had 2 bases not matched to a gene; V was cut back by 6 bases and J by 3 bases. Germline CDR1 SGHNT, CDR2 YYREEE (reference sequence). The CDR3 runs to 12 residues. In DNA form, the CDR3 reads TGTGCCAGCACCGGGACAGAAGAGACCCAGTACTTC. It is translated as CASTGTEETQYF.

This clone has just one count. The chain carries TRBV7-9 and TRBJ1-5; unclear D gene. Germline CDR1 reads SEHNR; CDR2 reads FQNEAQ (reference sequence). The CDR3 is made up of 13 amino acids. The V end lost 5 bases, the J end lost 5 bases, and 10 bases lay between the germline ends. CDR3 in DNA: TGTGCCAGCAGCCGACACCTGGATCAGCCCCAGCATTTT. It yields the protein CASSRHLDQPQHF.

J is TRBJ2-1 and V is TRBV19; 10 positions agree with TRBD2. The germline gives CDR1 LNHDA, CDR2 SQIVND (reference sequence). The junction had 8 bases not matched to a gene; V was cut back by 7 bases and J by 5 bases. This CDR3 is built from 15 residues. DNA of the CDR3: TGTGCCAGTATCCCGACTAGCGGGTGGGACAATGAGCAGTTCTTC. It yields the protein CASIPTSGWDNEQFF.

This clone has only a few counts. The rearrangement links TRBV28 to TRBJ1-5; a possible D gene is TRBD1 (5 bases). V was pared by 4 bases and J by 1 base, with 8 bases between. Germline loops: CDR1 MDHEN, CDR2 SYDVKM. There are 14 residues in the CDR3. CDR3 amino acids: CASSSGGSNQPQHF. The CDR3 DNA is TGTGCCAGCAGTTCCGGGGGGAGCAATCAGCCCCAGCATTTT.

The CDR3 coding sequence is TGTGCCAGCAGTCCCATTGGGACCGACGCGGGGGATTCACCCCTCCACTTT. Protein: CASSPIGTDAGDSPLHF. The gene calls are TRBV27 and TRBJ1-6, with D possibly TRBD1 on 5 matching bases. Looked up from germline, CDR1 is MNHEY and CDR2 is SMNVEV (reference sequence). V gave up 5 bases and J gave up 8 bases, with 22 bases separating them. CDR3 length equals 17 residues.

The chain couples TRBV7-2 to TRBJ2-3; tentative D call: TRBD2 (5 bases). Germline V gene data show CDR1 as SGHTA and CDR2 as FQGNSA. V was pared by 5 bases and J by 5 bases, with 23 bases between. The CDR3 is 17 residues long. The CDR3 protein is CASSPPESVKRGDTQYF. In DNA form, the CDR3 reads TGTGCCAGCAGCCCCCCCGAAAGCGTCAAACGGGGAGATACGCAGTATTTT.

This chain links TRBV4-3 with TRBJ2-5; 8 nucleotides align to TRBD1. The germline V gene encodes CDR1 LGHNA and CDR2 YSLEER. Trimming at V came to 3 bases and at J to 2 bases, leaving 5 bases not matched to a gene. The CDR3 covers 15 residues. The CDR3 reads CASSHDGTGQETQYF. The CDR3 region has the DNA TGCGCCAGCAGCCACGACGGGACAGGTCAAGAGACCCAGTACTTC.

The chain joins TRBV11-2 to TRBJ2-2, with TRBD1 as a possible D gene (6 bases). The germline V gene has CDR1 SGHAT and CDR2 FQNNGV. Trimming cost V 6 bases and J 7 bases, with 15 bases left between them. This CDR3 is built from 14 residues. The CDR3 reads CASSSDRFYGELFF. The DNA for the CDR3 is TGTGCCAGCAGTTCAGACAGGTTCTACGGGGAGCTGTTTTTT.

This sequence joins TRBV27 and TRBJ1-3; no clear D gene. Germline V gene data show CDR1 as MNHEY and CDR2 as SMNVEV (reference sequence). The CDR3 is made up of 17 amino acids. V lost 2 bases, J lost 1 base, and 15 bases lay in between. CDR3 amino acids: CASSLRPGLTSGNTIYF. CDR3 DNA sequence: TGTGCCAGCAGTTTACGACCCGGACTAACGTCTGGAAACACCATATATTTT.

The gene calls are TRBV6-5 and TRBJ1-2; 8 positions match TRBD1. With V trimmed by 4 bases and J by 8 bases, 6 bases remained unmatched. CDR1 and CDR2 (germline): MNHEY, SVGAGI. The CDR3 runs 13 residues. The CDR3 DNA reads as TGTGCCAGCAGTTCGACAGGGGAGCAGGGCTACACCTTC. Translated, it gives CASSSTGEQGYTF.

V and J are TRBV9 and TRBJ1-2; no definite D call. Germline V gives CDR1 SGDLS, CDR2 YYNGEE. The CDR3 sequence is 14 residues long. V lost 4 bases, J lost 6 bases, and 16 bases lay in between. The CDR3 loop reads CASSRGEGRNGYTF. In DNA form, the CDR3 reads TGTGCCAGCAGCCGCGGGGAGGGAAGAAATGGCTACACCTTC.

Remarks on this clone: An end of the junction does not agree with germline; a read error may underlie this. As DNA, the CDR3 is TGCAGCGTCGAAGGCACGAGGGCCGGGACTAGCGGGATTCGGAAGTATGGTGAGCAGTTCTTC. Its protein is CSVEGTRAGTSGIRKYGEQFF. This chain connects TRBV29-1 to TRBJ2-1, with 13 positions matching TRBD2. Germline CDR1 reads SQVTM; CDR2 reads ANQGSEA. This CDR3 has 21 residues.

In its sample, this clone was seen once. The chain carries TRBV6-5 and TRBJ1-1, with 7 bases fitting TRBD1. After removal of 6 bases from V and 2 bases from J, the junction contained 9 bases not matched to a gene. This CDR3 is built from 15 residues. Per the germline V gene, CDR1 is MNHEY and CDR2 is SVGAGI. CDR3 nucleotide sequence: TGTGCCAGCAGCAAGTGGACAGGTGCTAACACTGAAGCTTTCTTT. Translating it yields CASSKWTGANTEAFF.

In regard to this clone: A junction boundary mismatches the germline segment, possibly from a read error. The V and J genes are TRBV12-3 or TRBV12-4 and TRBJ2-4; no definite D call. The CDR3 runs 12 residues. The CDR3 sequence: CASSLAKNIQYF. The CDR3 nucleotides read TGTGCCAGCAGTCTAGCCAAAAACATTCAGTACTTC.

The chain uses TRBV7-9 and TRBJ2-3, with 7 bases fitting TRBD2. Germline CDR1 and CDR2: SEHNR and FQNEAQ (reference sequence). This CDR3 comprises 15 residues. The J segment lost 3 bases and the V segment lost 5 bases, leaving 8 bases of the junction unmatched. The CDR3 nucleotides are TGTGCCAGCAGCCTGCGACTAGCTGAAACAGATACGCAGTATTTT. Translating gives CASSLRLAETDTQYF. Complete variable domain (other parts from reference TRBV7-9 and TRBJ2-3): DTGVSQNPRHKITKRGQNVTFRCDPISEHNRLYWYRQTLGQGPEFLTYFQNEAQLEKSRLLSDRFSAERPKGSFSTLEIQRTEQGDSAMYLCASSLRLAETDTQYFGPGTRLTVL.

The gene calls are TRBV19 and TRBJ1-2; D remains unclear. Germline loops: CDR1 LNHDA, CDR2 SQIVND (reference sequence). CDR3 length: 12 residues. Between the trimmed V and J ends, which lost 3 bases and 6 bases, there was a span of 8 bases. CDR3 DNA: TGTGCCAGTAGTATTTCGGGAAATGGCTACACCTTC. Amino acids: CASSISGNGYTF.

Here the CDR3 reads CASSEGYGGTGYYNEQFF. DNA of the CDR3: TGTGCCAGCAGTGAAGGATATGGTGGAACAGGGTACTACAATGAGCAGTTCTTC. The chain uses TRBV6-1 and TRBJ2-1; a possible D gene is TRBD1 (6 bases). Germline V gives CDR1 MNHNS, CDR2 SASEGT. V was clipped by 1 base and J by 3 bases, with 19 bases between them. This CDR3 contains 18 residues.

A few counts support this clone. The rearrangement joins TRBV6-6 to TRBJ1-3; 9 bases line up with TRBD1. This CDR3 is built from 15 residues. Germline CDR1 and CDR2: MNHNY and SVGAGI (reference sequence). The V gene end was trimmed by 5 bases and the J gene end by 3 bases; junction bases not matched to a gene: 5. CDR3: CASSEDRGLGNTIYF. Written as DNA, the CDR3 is TGTGCCAGCAGTGAGGACAGGGGCCTTGGAAACACCATATATTTT.

The J gene is TRBJ2-7, the V gene TRBV28, with D maybe TRBD1 (6 bases). Trimming pared 5 bases from V and 4 bases from J, leaving 12 bases between. This CDR3 region has 13 residues. In germline, CDR1 is MDHEN, CDR2 SYDVKM. The CDR3 DNA sequence: TGTGCCAGCAGTCCAGGGGTGGGATACGAGCAGTACTTC. Translating gives CASSPGVGYEQYF.

This chain joins TRBV30 and TRBJ2-6, with D possibly matching TRBD2 (6 bases). The CDR3 loop spans 15 amino acids. Germline CDR1 reads GTSNPN; CDR2 reads SVGIG (reference sequence). The V and J ends lost 4 bases and 2 bases respectively, with 12 bases between them. CDR3 in DNA: TGTGCCTGGATTGGGAGGTCCCCTGGGGCCAACGTCCTGACTTTC. Its protein is CAWIGRSPGANVLTF.

This clone was seen more than once but under ten times. The V and J genes are TRBV30 and TRBJ1-3; no clear D gene. CDR1 and CDR2 (germline): GTSNPN, SVGIG (reference sequence). V was trimmed by 0 bases and J by 2 bases, leaving 5 bases between them. The CDR3 covers 13 residues. DNA of the CDR3: TGTGCCTGGAGTGTAACTGCTGGAAACACCATATATTTT. Amino acids: CAWSVTAGNTIYF.